This T cell receptor (beta chain) emerged from a study of T cells in Graves' hyperthyroidism and ophthalmopathy. Overall study: Prior to any treatment, at the point of initial diagnosis, peripheral blood was collected.

This clonotype was seen repeatedly, ten times or more. With 4 bases removed from V and 3 bases from J, the gap between germline ends came to 9 bases. Germline values: CDR1 LNHDA, CDR2 SQIVND (reference sequence). CDR3 size: 13 residues. The source material, RNA transcripts, was used to amplify TCR beta CDR3 regions. TCR CDR3 regions were first amplified by RT-PCR with HTBI primers. A single record per CDR3 protein comes from TCRdb applying MiXCR to the multiplex PCR reads. The repertoire holds more than 300,000 distinct CDR3 sequences, with about a sixth as singletons. The chain uses TRBV19 and TRBJ1-2; D gene uncertain. This clonotype was obtained from a woman in her 30s with Graves' hyperthyroidism that later progressed to Graves' ophthalmopathy. Sequenced input: blood. As DNA, the CDR3 is TGTGCCAGTAGTAAGGACGGTCACTATGGCTACACCTTC. It specifies CASSKDGHYGYTF.